The source of this T cell receptor (beta chain) is a study of technical replicates of blood from several donors. Repertoires were generated with immunoSEQ multiplex PCR, while TCRdb's copy carries only in-frame clones and drops some. The sample has approximately 97,000 clones; around 95% are singletons. J lost 12 bases, V lost 6 bases, and 7 bases had no gene match. This CDR3 contains 13 residues. CDR1 is SGDLS, CDR2 YYNGEE, per germline. The source is a human donor in good health. The sequenced sample consisted of T cells isolated from PBMCs. This sequence joins TRBV9 and TRBJ2-1, with 12 bases that match TRBD2. CDR3 nucleotides: TGTGCCAGCACGGGGACTAGCGGGCGATGGCAGTTCTTC. Amino acid sequence: CASTGTSGRWQFF.